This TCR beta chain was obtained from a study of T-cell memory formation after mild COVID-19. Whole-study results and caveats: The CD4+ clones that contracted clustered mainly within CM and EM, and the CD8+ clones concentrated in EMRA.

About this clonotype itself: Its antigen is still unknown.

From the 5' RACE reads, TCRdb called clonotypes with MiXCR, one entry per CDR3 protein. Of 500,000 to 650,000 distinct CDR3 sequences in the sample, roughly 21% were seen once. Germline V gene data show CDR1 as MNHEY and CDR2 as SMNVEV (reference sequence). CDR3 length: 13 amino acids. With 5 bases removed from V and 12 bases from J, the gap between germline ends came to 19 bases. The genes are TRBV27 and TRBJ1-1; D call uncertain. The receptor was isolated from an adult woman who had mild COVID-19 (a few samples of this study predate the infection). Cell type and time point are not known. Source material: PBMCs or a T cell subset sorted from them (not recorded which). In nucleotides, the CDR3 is TGTGCCAGCAGTCCGACCGAGGGAAACTGGCCTTTCTTT. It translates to CASSPTEGNWPFF.